The 10 T cell receptor beta chains reported below all come from one sample, sequenced in a study of blood T cell repertoires in COVID-19. The assay was immunoSEQ multiplex PCR, and TCRdb's table has in-frame clones only and misses some. The data contain some 150,000 clones, under 90% of them seen just once; the ten biggest clones take up more than 14%. Sequenced input: peripheral blood. The receptors originated from a woman in her 70s with COVID-19, enrolled during active disease.

The genes are TRBV28 and TRBJ2-3, with 7 nucleotides matching TRBD2. Trimming cost V 3 bases and J 0 bases; bases outside gene matches: 6. Germline assignment: CDR1 MDHEN and CDR2 SYDVKM. CDR3 size: 16 residues. The CDR3 DNA is TGTGCCAGCAGTTTTCTAAGCGGGGATAGCACAGATACGCAGTATTTT. Its protein is CASSFLSGDSTDTQYF.

The table lists this clone with a count of one. V is TRBV2 and J is TRBJ1-1, with TRBD1 as a possible D gene (5 bases). With 8 bases removed from V and 0 bases from J, the gap between germline ends came to 10 bases. This CDR3 is built from 13 residues. CDR1 is SNHLY and CDR2 is FYNNEI in the germline V gene. This CDR3 is CASGPGLNTEAFF. The CDR3, as DNA: TGTGCCAGCGGCCCAGGGCTGAACACTGAAGCTTTCTTT. Looking up the rest from reference TRBV2 and TRBJ1-1 gives the full variable domain: EPEVTQTPSHQVTQMGQEVILRCVPISNHLYFYWYRQILGQKVEFLVSFYNNEISEKSEIFDDQFSVERPDGSNFTLKIRSTKLEDSAMYFCASGPGLNTEAFFGQGTRLTVV.

The chain employs TRBV10-1 and TRBJ2-5, with D possibly matching TRBD1 (5 bases). Germline CDR1 and CDR2: WNHNN and SYGVQD (reference sequence). Trimming took off 3 bases at V and 7 bases at J, with 12 bases between the two ends. CDR3 length equals 13 residues. DNA for the CDR3: TGCGCCAGCAGTGACCGGGCCCAGGGGACCCAGTACTTC. Translating gives CASSDRAQGTQYF.

The CDR3 sequence is CASSIFGSGNNEQFF. The CDR3 nucleotides are TGTGCCAGTAGTATTTTTGGTTCGGGGAACAATGAGCAGTTCTTC. V gene TRBV19 combines with J gene TRBJ2-1; weak D call: TRBD2 (5 bases). Trimming pared 3 bases from V and 5 bases from J, leaving 14 bases between. Germline assignment: CDR1 LNHDA and CDR2 SQIVND (reference sequence). This CDR3 region has 15 residues.

V and J are TRBV6-6 and TRBJ1-2; TRBD1 might be the D (6 bases). CDR1 and CDR2 (germline): MNHNY, SVGAGI (reference sequence). The CDR3 has 14 residues. The V gene lost 3 bases and the J gene lost 4 bases, with 12 bases spanning the gap. CDR3 region: CASSYTGLTYGYTF. In nucleotides, the CDR3 is TGTGCCAGCAGTTATACAGGGCTGACCTATGGCTACACCTTC.

The V and J genes are TRBV9 and TRBJ2-1; 8 nucleotides agree with TRBD1. The CDR3 consists of 15 residues. Unmatched junction bases numbered 6, after V lost 0 bases and J lost 7 bases. Germline CDR1 reads SGDLS; CDR2 reads YYNGEE. CDR3 DNA sequence: TGTGCCAGCAGCGTAGGCAGGGGGCGCTGGAATGAGCAGTTCTTC. Encoded protein: CASSVGRGRWNEQFF.

This clone was observed a single time. The rearrangement uses TRBV4-1 and TRBJ2-5; 9 bases fit TRBD2. Germline CDR1 and CDR2: MGHRA and YSYEKL. The CDR3 consists of 18 residues. J was trimmed by 5 bases and V by 0 bases; bases with no gene match: 13. CDR3 in DNA: TGCGCCAGCAGCCAAGAGGTCGATGCGGGGGGGCCTCGGGAGACCCAGTACTTC. Amino acids: CASSQEVDAGGPRETQYF.

This chain uses TRBV5-6 with TRBJ1-2; 7 bases match TRBD1. The CDR3 consists of 14 residues. CDR1 SGHDT and CDR2 YYEEEE come from the germline V gene. With V trimmed by 1 base and J by 8 bases, 8 bases remained unmatched. The CDR3 protein is CASSLMTGFGGYTF. The DNA of the CDR3 is TGTGCCAGCAGCTTGATGACAGGGTTTGGAGGCTACACCTTC. Based on the CDR3 plus reference TRBV5-6 and TRBJ1-2, the full variable domain is DAGVTQSPTHLIKTRGQQVTLRCSPKSGHDTVSWYQQALGQGPQFIFQYYEEEERQRGNFPDRFSGHQFPNYSSELNVNALLLGDSALYLCASSLMTGFGGYTFGSGTRLTVV.

V and J are TRBV11-2 and TRBJ1-2; 7 nucleotides line up with TRBD1. CDR1 is SGHAT and CDR2 is FQNNGV in the germline V gene. After removal of 5 bases from V and 8 bases from J, the junction contained 8 bases not matched to a gene. The CDR3 totals 13 residues. The CDR3, as DNA: TGTGCCAGCAGCAAGGGACAGTCGGTCGGCTACACCTTC. This sequence encodes CASSKGQSVGYTF. Supplemented by reference TRBV11-2 and TRBJ1-2, the full variable domain reads EAGVAQSPRYKIIEKRQSVAFWCNPISGHATLYWYQQILGQGPKLLIQFQNNGVVDDSQLPKDRFSAERLKGVDSTLKIQPAKLEDSAVYLCASSKGQSVGYTFGSGTRLTVV.

This clone was seen only once. The chain carries TRBV7-2 and TRBJ1-2; TRBD1 aligns across 9 bases. Germline values: CDR1 SGHTA, CDR2 FQGNSA. The CDR3 runs to 16 residues. J was trimmed by 8 bases and V by 10 bases; bases with no gene match: 20. The CDR3 protein is CAIPSTVGTGSIGYTF. The CDR3, as DNA: TGTGCCATCCCCTCGACCGTCGGGACAGGGAGTATCGGCTACACCTTC.